The sequence of this TCR beta chain was determined in a study of blood T cells in healthy people across ages. V lost 5 bases and J lost 7, with 11 bases in between. Germline values: CDR1 MNHNY, CDR2 SVGAGI (reference sequence). The CDR3 loop spans 13 amino acids. There were healthy Caucasian individuals from Russia, aged roughly 6 to 100, serving as donors. Per sample, at least 5 micrograms of total RNA were extracted. PCR was performed a second time for about 7 to 11 cycles using a sample-barcoded 5' primer and a J-beta primer mix. TCRdb redid the calling of the 5' RACE reads with MiXCR, one entry per CDR3 protein. The table records hundreds of thousands of distinct CDR3 sequences, 52% of them present only once.

The specimen was blood. This TCR was recovered from a woman aged 80 or older in good health. The chain links TRBV6-6 to TRBJ2-2, with D hard to call. This CDR3 reads CASSDLQDGELFF. DNA for the CDR3: TGTGCCAGCAGTGACCTACAAGACGGGGAGCTGTTTTTT.